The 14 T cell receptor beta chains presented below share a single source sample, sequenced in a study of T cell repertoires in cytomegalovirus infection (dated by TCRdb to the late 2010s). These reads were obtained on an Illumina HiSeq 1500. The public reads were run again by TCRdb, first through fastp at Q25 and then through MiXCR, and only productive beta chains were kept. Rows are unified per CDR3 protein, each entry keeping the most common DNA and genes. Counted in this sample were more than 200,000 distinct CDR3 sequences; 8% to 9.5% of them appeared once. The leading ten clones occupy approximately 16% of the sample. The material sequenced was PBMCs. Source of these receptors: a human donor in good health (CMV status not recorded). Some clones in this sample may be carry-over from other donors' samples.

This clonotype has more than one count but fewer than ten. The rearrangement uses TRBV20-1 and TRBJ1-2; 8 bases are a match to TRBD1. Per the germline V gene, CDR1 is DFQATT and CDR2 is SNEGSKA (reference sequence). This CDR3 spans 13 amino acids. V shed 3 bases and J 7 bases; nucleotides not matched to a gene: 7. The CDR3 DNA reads TGCAGTGCTAGGGGGCAGGGGGCAGGTGGCTACACCTTC. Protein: CSARGQGAGGYTF.

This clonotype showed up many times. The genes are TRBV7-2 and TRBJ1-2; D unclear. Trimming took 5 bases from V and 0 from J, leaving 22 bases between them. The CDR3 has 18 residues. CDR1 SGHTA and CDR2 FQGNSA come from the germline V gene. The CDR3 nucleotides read TGTGCCAGCAGCCCCAGGACCTCAAGAACGTCCTCTAACTATGGCTACACCTTC. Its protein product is CASSPRTSRTSSNYGYTF.

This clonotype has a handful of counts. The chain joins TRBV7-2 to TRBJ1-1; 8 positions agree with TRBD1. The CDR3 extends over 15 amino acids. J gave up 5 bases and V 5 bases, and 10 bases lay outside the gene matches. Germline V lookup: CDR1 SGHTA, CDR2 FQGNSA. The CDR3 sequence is CASSRQGSLRTEAFF. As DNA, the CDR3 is TGTGCCAGCAGCAGACAGGGGAGCCTGAGGACTGAAGCTTTCTTT.

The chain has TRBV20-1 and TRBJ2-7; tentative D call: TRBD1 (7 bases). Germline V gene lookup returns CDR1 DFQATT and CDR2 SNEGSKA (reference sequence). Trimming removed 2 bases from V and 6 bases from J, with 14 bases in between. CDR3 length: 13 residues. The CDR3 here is CSARWQGGVEQYF. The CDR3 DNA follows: TGCAGTGCTAGATGGCAGGGGGGAGTCGAGCAGTACTTC.

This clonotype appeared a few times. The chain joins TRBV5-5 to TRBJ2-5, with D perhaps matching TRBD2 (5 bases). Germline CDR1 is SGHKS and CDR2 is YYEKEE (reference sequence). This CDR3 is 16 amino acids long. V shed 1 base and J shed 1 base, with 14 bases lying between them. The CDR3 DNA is TGTGCCAGCAGCTTGTCGGTAGGAGGTCCCCAAGAGACCCAGTACTTC. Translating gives CASSLSVGGPQETQYF.

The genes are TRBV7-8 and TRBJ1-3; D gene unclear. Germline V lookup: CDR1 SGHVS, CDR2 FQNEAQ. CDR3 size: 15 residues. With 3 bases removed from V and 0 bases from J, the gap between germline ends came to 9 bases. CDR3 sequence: CASSLDGNSGNTIYF. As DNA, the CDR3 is TGTGCCAGCAGCTTGGACGGAAACTCTGGAAACACCATATATTTT.

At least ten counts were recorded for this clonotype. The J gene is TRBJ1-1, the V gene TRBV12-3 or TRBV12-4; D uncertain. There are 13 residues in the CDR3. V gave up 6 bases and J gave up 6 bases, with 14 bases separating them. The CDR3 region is CASSLFRSAEAFF. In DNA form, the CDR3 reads TGTGCCAGCAGCCTCTTTCGGTCGGCTGAAGCTTTCTTT.

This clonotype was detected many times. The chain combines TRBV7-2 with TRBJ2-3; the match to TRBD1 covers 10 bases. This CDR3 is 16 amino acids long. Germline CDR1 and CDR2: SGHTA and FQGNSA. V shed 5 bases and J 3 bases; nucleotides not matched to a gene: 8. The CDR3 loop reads CASSPRTGGATDTQYF. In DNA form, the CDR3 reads TGTGCCAGCAGCCCCCGGACAGGGGGAGCAACAGATACGCAGTATTTT.

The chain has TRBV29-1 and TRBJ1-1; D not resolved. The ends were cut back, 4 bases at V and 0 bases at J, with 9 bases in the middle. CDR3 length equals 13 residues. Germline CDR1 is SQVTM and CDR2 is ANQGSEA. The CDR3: CSVGTELNTEAFF. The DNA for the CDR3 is TGCAGCGTTGGAACCGAACTGAACACTGAAGCTTTCTTT.

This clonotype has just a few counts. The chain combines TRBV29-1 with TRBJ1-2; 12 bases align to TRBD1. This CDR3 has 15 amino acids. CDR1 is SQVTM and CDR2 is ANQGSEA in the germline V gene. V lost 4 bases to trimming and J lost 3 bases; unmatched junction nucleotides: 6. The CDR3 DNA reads TGCAGCGTTGGGGGGACAGGGGGCGCAGACTATGGCTACACCTTC. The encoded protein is CSVGGTGGADYGYTF.

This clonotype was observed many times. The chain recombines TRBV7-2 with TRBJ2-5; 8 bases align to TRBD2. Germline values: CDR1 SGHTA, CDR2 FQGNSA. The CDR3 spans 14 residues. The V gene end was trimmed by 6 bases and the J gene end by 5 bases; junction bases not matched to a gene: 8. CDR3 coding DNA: TGTGCCAGCAGTTCTCGGACTAGCACGGAGACCCAGTACTTC. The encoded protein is CASSSRTSTETQYF.

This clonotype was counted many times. The CDR3 is CASSRELSSYNSPLHF. The DNA for the CDR3 is TGTGCCAGCAGCCGGGAACTAAGCTCCTATAATTCACCCCTCCACTTT. The chain carries TRBV7-8 and TRBJ1-6; no clear D. The CDR3 is 16 amino acids. Germline values: CDR1 SGHVS, CDR2 FQNEAQ. The V end lost 5 bases, the J end lost 0 bases, and 11 bases lay between the germline ends.

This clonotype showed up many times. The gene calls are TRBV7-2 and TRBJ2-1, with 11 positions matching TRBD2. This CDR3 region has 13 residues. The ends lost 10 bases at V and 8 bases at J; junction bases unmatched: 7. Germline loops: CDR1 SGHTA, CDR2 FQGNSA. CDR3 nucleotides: TGTGCCATCTGGGTAGCGGGAGGGTATGAGCAGTTCTTC. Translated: CAIWVAGGYEQFF.

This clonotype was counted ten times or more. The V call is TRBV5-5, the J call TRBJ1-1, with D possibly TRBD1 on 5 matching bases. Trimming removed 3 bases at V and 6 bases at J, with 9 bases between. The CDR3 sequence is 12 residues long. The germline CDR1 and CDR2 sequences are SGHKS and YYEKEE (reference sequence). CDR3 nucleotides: TGTGCCAGCAGCTCAACGGGGGCTGAAGCTTTCTTT. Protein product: CASSSTGAEAFF.